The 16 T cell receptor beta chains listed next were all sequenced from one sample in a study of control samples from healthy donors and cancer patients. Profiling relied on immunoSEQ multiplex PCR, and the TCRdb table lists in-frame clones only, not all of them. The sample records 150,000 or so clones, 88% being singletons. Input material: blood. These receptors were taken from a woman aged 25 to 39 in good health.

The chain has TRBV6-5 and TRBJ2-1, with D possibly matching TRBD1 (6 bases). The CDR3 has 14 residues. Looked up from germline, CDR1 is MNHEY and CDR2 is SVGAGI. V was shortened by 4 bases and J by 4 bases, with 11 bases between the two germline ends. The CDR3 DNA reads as TGTGCCAGCAGTTCCGTCGGACAGTACAATGAGCAGTTCTTC. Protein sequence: CASSSVGQYNEQFF.

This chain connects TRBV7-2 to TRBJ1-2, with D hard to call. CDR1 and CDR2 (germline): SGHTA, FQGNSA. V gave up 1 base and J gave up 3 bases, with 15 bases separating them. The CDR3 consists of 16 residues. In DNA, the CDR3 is TGTGCCAGCAGCTTAGAAACGGGTCGCTGGGACTATGGCTACACCTTC. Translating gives CASSLETGRWDYGYTF.

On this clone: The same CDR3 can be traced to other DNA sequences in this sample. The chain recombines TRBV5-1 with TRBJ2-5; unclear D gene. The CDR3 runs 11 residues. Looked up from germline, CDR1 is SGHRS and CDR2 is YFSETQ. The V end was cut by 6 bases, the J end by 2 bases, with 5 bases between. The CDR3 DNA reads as TGCGCCAGCACCTATCAAGAGACCCAGTACTTC. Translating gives CASTYQETQYF.

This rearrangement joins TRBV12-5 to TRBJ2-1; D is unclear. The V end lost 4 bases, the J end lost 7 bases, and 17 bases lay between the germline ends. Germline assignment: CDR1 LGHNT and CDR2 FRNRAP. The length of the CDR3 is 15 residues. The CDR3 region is CASGSPGVSRNEQFF. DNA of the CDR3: TGTGCTAGTGGTTCTCCAGGAGTCTCCCGGAATGAGCAGTTCTTC.

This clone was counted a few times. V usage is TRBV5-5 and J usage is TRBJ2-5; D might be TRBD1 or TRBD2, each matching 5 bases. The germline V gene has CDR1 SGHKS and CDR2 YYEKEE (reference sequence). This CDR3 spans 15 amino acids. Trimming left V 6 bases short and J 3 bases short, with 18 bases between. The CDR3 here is CASTYGDLGEETQYF. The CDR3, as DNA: TGTGCCAGCACATACGGGGATCTGGGGGAAGAGACCCAGTACTTC.

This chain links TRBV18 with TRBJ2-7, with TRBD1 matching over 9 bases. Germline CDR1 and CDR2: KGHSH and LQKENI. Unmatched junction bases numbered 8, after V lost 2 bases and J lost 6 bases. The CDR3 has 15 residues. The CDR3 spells CASSPGQGHQSEQYV. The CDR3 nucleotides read TGTGCCAGCTCACCAGGACAGGGGCATCAGAGCGAGCAGTACGTC.

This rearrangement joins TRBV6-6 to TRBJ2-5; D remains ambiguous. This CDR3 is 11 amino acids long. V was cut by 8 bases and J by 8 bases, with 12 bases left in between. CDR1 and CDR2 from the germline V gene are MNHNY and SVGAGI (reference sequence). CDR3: CASEIARTQYF. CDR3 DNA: TGTGCCAGCGAGATTGCTCGAACCCAGTACTTC.

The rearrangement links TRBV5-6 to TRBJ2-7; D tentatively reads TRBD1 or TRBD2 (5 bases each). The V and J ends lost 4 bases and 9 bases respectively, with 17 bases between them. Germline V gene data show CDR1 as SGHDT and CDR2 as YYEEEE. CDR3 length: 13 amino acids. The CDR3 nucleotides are TGTGCCAGCAGCGCCGGGACGGTCATGGGGCAGTACTTC. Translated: CASSAGTVMGQYF.

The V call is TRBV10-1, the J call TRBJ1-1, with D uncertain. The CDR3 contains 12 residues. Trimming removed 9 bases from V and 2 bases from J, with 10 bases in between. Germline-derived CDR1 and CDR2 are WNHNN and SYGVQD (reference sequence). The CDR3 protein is CASSVGNTEAFF. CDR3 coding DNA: TGCGCCAGTTCAGTGGGCAACACTGAAGCTTTCTTT.

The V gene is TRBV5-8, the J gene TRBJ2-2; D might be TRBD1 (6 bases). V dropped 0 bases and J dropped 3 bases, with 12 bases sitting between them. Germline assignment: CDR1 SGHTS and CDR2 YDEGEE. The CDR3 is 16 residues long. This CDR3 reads CASSLEVTGDTGELFF. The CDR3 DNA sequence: TGTGCCAGCAGCTTGGAGGTGACAGGCGACACCGGGGAGCTGTTTTTT.

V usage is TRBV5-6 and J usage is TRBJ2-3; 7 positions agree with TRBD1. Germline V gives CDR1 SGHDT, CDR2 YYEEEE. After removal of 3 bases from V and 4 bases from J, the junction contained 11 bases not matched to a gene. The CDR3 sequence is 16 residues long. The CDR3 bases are TGTGCCAGCAGCTCCCTACCGGGACAGATTTCAGATACGCAGTATTTT. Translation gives CASSSLPGQISDTQYF.

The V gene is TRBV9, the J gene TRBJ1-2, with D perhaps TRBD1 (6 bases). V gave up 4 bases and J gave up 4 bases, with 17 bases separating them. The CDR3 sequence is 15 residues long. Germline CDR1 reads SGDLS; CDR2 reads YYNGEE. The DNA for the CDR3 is TGTGCCAGCAGCTTATGGAAGGGGGGCGCCTATGGCTACACCTTC. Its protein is CASSLWKGGAYGYTF.

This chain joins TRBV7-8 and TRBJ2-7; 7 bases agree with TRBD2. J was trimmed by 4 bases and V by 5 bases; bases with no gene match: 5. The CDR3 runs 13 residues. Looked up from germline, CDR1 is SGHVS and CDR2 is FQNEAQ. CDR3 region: CASSPRGIYEQYV. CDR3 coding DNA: TGTGCCAGCAGCCCGCGGGGGATTTACGAGCAGTACGTC.

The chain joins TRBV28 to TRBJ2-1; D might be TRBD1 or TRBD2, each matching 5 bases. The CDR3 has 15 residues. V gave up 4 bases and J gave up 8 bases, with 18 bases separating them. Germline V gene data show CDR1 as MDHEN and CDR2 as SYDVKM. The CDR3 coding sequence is TGTGCCAGCAGTTCCCGGACCCCCCGAGGGGATGAGCAGTTCTTC. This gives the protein CASSSRTPRGDEQFF. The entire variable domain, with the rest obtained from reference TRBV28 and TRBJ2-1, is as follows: DVKVTQSSRYLVKRTGEKVFLECVQDMDHENMFWYRQDPGLGLRLIYFSYDVKMKEKGDIPEGYSVSREKKERFSLILESASTNQTSMYLCASSSRTPRGDEQFFGPGTRLTVL.

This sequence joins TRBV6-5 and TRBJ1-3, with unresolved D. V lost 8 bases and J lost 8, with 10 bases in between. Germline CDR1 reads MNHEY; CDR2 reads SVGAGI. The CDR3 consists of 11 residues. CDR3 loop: CASRRVHTIYF. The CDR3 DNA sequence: TGTGCCAGCCGGCGTGTTCACACCATATATTTT.

This CDR3 reads CASSQAFGSGGAGNEQFF. CDR3 DNA sequence: TGTGCCAGCAGCCAAGCCTTTGGGAGCGGGGGGGCCGGGAATGAGCAGTTCTTC. The chain carries TRBV3-1 (or the pseudogene TRBV3-2) and TRBJ2-1; 10 bases match TRBD2. Germline-derived CDR1 and CDR2 are LGHDT and YNNKEL (reference sequence). The trim removed 1 base at V and 7 bases at J, leaving 13 bases unmatched. The CDR3 is made up of 18 amino acids.